One sample yielded the 18 T cell receptor beta chains listed below, sequenced in a study of T cell clonotyping in hematopoietic cell transplantation. Sequencing was performed with immunoSEQ multiplex PCR; in TCRdb, only in-frame clones are kept and a portion is missing. The sample contains about 16,000 clones, 70% to 90% of which appear only once. The sample consisted of peripheral blood mononuclear cells. The receptors originated from a woman aged 40 to 55 in good health. Some clones in this sample may be carry-over from other donors' samples.

The J gene is TRBJ2-7, the V gene TRBV5-6; D is uncertain. CDR3 size: 13 residues. CDR1 and CDR2 from the germline V gene are SGHDT and YYEEEE. V was clipped by 6 bases and J by 2 bases, with 12 bases between them. This CDR3 reads CASTPSAAYEQYF. CDR3 coding DNA: TGTGCCAGCACTCCTTCGGCTGCCTACGAGCAGTACTTC.

The chain uses TRBV11-2 and TRBJ2-7, with D uncertain. The CDR3 loop spans 13 amino acids. Germline CDR1 SGHAT, CDR2 FQNNGV. The germline V and J ends were trimmed by 4 bases and 7 bases, with 14 bases remaining between them. DNA for the CDR3: TGTGCCAGCAGCTCCCAGGCAACCGGGGAGCAGTACTTC. Protein sequence: CASSSQATGEQYF.

The chain links TRBV7-9 to TRBJ1-3; D is ambiguous. The germline V and J ends were trimmed by 7 bases and 0 bases, with 7 bases remaining between them. The CDR3 consists of 13 residues. The germline V gene has CDR1 SEHNR and CDR2 FQNEAQ (reference sequence). DNA of the CDR3: TGTGCCAGCACCGACGGCTCTGGAAACACCATATATTTT. Translating it yields CASTDGSGNTIYF.

The chain links TRBV7-2 to TRBJ2-7; D gene uncertain. The germline V gene has CDR1 SGHTA and CDR2 FQGNSA. There are 16 residues in the CDR3. Trimming left V 3 bases short and J 4 bases short, with 19 bases between. The CDR3: CASSLGIGHGLYEQYF. DNA of the CDR3: TGTGCCAGCAGCTTGGGCATTGGGCATGGGTTGTACGAGCAGTACTTC.

The rearrangement links TRBV6-1 to TRBJ2-7; 9 bases map to TRBD1. With 6 bases clipped from V and 1 base from J, the junction kept 7 bases outside the gene matches. The CDR3 loop spans 15 amino acids. Germline assignment: CDR1 MNHNS and CDR2 SASEGT. The CDR3 DNA is TGTGCCAGCAGGGGGGGGACAGGGATATCCTACGAGCAGTACTTC. This gives the protein CASRGGTGISYEQYF.

The V gene is TRBV6-6, the J gene TRBJ1-1; 8 bases match TRBD1. The CDR3 covers 13 residues. Germline assignment: CDR1 MNHNY and CDR2 SVGAGI (reference sequence). The V gene end was trimmed by 11 bases and the J gene end by 3 bases; junction bases not matched to a gene: 8. For the CDR3, the DNA is TGTGCCGCCCGAACAGGGGGGGACACTGAAGCTTTCTTT. Translating it yields CAARTGGDTEAFF.

This chain connects TRBV5-4 to TRBJ2-1, with 10 bases fitting TRBD2. The CDR3 runs 16 residues. The J segment lost 6 bases and the V segment lost 4 bases, leaving 10 bases of the junction unmatched. Per germline, CDR1 SGHNT and CDR2 YYREEE (reference sequence). The CDR3 region has the DNA TGTGCCAGCAGCCAACCAGCGGGAGGGCCACGCAATGAGCAGTTCTTC. Amino acids: CASSQPAGGPRNEQFF.

J is TRBJ1-1 and V is TRBV25-1; D not resolved. Looked up from germline, CDR1 is MGHDK and CDR2 is SYGVNS. Trimming took 5 bases from V and 0 from J, leaving 13 bases between them. The CDR3 runs 15 residues. CDR3 amino acids: CASSPTGLVNTEAFF. CDR3 DNA sequence: TGTGCCAGCAGTCCTACGGGCCTCGTGAACACTGAAGCTTTCTTT.

The chain employs TRBV4-3 and TRBJ2-5; D perhaps matches TRBD2 (7 bases). The V end lost 0 bases, the J end lost 7 bases, and 12 bases lay between the germline ends. This CDR3 is 14 amino acids long. Germline V CDR1 and CDR2: LGHNA, YSLEER. The CDR3 sequence: CASSQESGGGTQYF. For the CDR3, the DNA is TGCGCCAGCAGCCAAGAGTCGGGGGGCGGGACCCAGTACTTC.

This clone was counted once. The V gene is TRBV4-3, the J gene TRBJ2-5; D gene ambiguous. V lost 0 bases to trimming and J lost 3 bases, with 8 bases between them. CDR1 is LGHNA, CDR2 YSLEER, per germline. The CDR3 has 14 amino acids. The DNA for the CDR3 is TGCGCCAGCAGCCAAGAGCCCCGGGAAGAGACCCAGTACTTC. Its protein product is CASSQEPREETQYF.

This chain links TRBV27 with TRBJ1-4; a possible D gene is TRBD1 (5 bases). CDR3 length: 13 residues. Germline V gene data show CDR1 as MNHEY and CDR2 as SMNVEV (reference sequence). Trimming cost V 5 bases and J 5 bases, with 9 bases left between them. In nucleotides, the CDR3 is TGTGCCAGCAGTCCCAGACAGAATGAAAAACTGTTTTTT. This translates into CASSPRQNEKLFF.

CDR3 region: CASSLVGSHTEAFF. CDR3 nucleotides: TGTGCCAGCAGCTTAGTCGGGTCGCACACTGAAGCTTTCTTT. The chain links TRBV7-2 to TRBJ1-1, with D unclear. V was shortened by 1 base and J by 3 bases, with 9 bases between the two germline ends. Germline values: CDR1 SGHTA, CDR2 FQGNSA. This CDR3 has 14 amino acids.

The V gene is TRBV19, the J gene TRBJ2-2; TRBD2 matches 9 bases. This CDR3 is built from 17 residues. Germline CDR1 LNHDA, CDR2 SQIVND (reference sequence). The V and J ends lost 3 bases and 3 bases, in that order; junction bases with no gene match: 8. The CDR3 DNA follows: TGTGCCAGTAGTATGGACGGGACTAGCCGATACACCGGGGAGCTGTTTTTT. Protein sequence: CASSMDGTSRYTGELFF.

CDR3 in amino acids: CASSLGFATNEKLFF. CDR3 nucleotide sequence: TGCGCCAGCAGCCTGGGCTTTGCAACTAATGAAAAACTGTTTTTT. The chain uses TRBV5-1 and TRBJ1-4; unclear D gene. V was shortened by 4 bases and J by 0 bases, with 10 bases between the two germline ends. The CDR3 contains 15 residues. CDR1 and CDR2 from the germline V gene are SGHRS and YFSETQ.

The chain couples TRBV2 to TRBJ2-2; 7 bases align to TRBD1. Germline loops: CDR1 SNHLY, CDR2 FYNNEI. V was pared by 5 bases and J by 4 bases, with 7 bases of the junction left unmatched. The CDR3 sequence is 15 residues long. The CDR3 loop is CASSLTGDGTGELFF. The CDR3 DNA reads as TGTGCCAGCAGTCTAACAGGGGACGGCACCGGGGAGCTGTTTTTT.

The chain has TRBV6-6 and TRBJ1-1; TRBD1 aligns across 7 bases. CDR3 length: 15 amino acids. Germline CDR1 is MNHNY and CDR2 is SVGAGI (reference sequence). After removal of 6 bases from V and 0 bases from J, the junction contained 7 bases not matched to a gene. CDR3 region: CASRDPGQMNTEAFF. CDR3 coding DNA: TGTGCCAGCAGAGACCCGGGACAGATGAACACTGAAGCTTTCTTT.

The chain carries TRBV5-1 and TRBJ2-5; D call uncertain. Germline loops: CDR1 SGHRS, CDR2 YFSETQ. There are 16 residues in the CDR3. Deletions cut 0 bases from V and 2 bases from J, with 14 bases between. The CDR3 DNA is TGCGCCAGCAGCTTGGGAAGGGTCCTGCAACAAGAGACCCAGTACTTC. Its protein is CASSLGRVLQQETQYF. Full variable domain (remainder filled in from reference TRBV5-1 and TRBJ2-5): KAGVTQTPRYLIKTRGQQVTLSCSPISGHRSVSWYQQTPGQGLQFLFEYFSETQRNKGNFPGRFSGRQFSNSRSEMNVSTLELGDSALYLCASSLGRVLQQETQYFGPGTRLLVL.

J is TRBJ1-6 and V is TRBV6-5; weak D call: TRBD1 (6 bases). The length of the CDR3 is 16 residues. The V end was cut by 4 bases, the J end by 7 bases, with 17 bases between. Looked up from germline, CDR1 is MNHEY and CDR2 is SVGAGI. Written as DNA, the CDR3 is TGTGCCAGCAGTTTACCGGGACAAGGAGTAAATTCACCCCTCCACTTT. This sequence encodes CASSLPGQGVNSPLHF.